This TCR beta chain was found in a study of cytomegalovirus exposure and HLA in healthy donors (dated 2017 in TCRdb). With regard to the full study: In an earlier analysis of around 540 of the donors, 250 to 300 Gb of sequence data and 100 million or so unique TCR beta sequences from roughly 200 million T cells were reported. All discovery cohort repertoires had been generated on a single sequencing platform. Alongside the repertoire data, information on donor age, sex, ethnicity and CMV serostatus was compiled. Besides the first cohort of more than 650 subjects, a separate validation cohort made up of roughly 120 different subjects was used. On average, roughly 240,000 unique TCR beta nucleotide sequences were sequenced per donor among a few hundred genotyped donors of the cohort, with about 19% of those sequences being non-productive. An earlier analysis of around 580 of the donors used high-throughput TCR beta sequencing to judge whether each TCR beta V gene segment behaved as functional or pseudogenic. A later analysis re-examined previously published TCR beta repertoires from 610 or so donors and added high-resolution HLA genotyping to investigate patterns of TCR occurrence. The study was designed to test whether signatures of past pathogen exposure could be identified by cataloging public T cell receptors. The later analysis used no new phenotypic data to find candidate immune exposures, relying instead on TCR beta sequences and their occurrence across donors. HLA typing included class I and class II loci at four-digit resolution. The study combined high-throughput TCR immunosequencing, statistical association of individual TCRs with disease status, and machine learning to predict cytomegalovirus infection status. Because of strong linkage in the cohort, a few DR-DQ haplotypes were treated as single units for association and clustering. The T cell repertoires of 666 subjects were profiled by immunosequencing and related to cytomegalovirus serostatus. An early release covering about 600 HLA-typed donors comprised 250 to 350 gigabases of sequencing data and around 85 million unique TCR sequences. A later genetic analysis used genome-wide SNP genotypes for about 60% of the roughly 700 donors, treating that subset as a discovery cohort. Typing coverage differed by locus: A, B, C, DRB1 and DQB1 were typed in roughly 620-630 donors, DQA1 in about 510, DPA1 in 606, and DPB1 in 472. Of the roughly 400 genotyped donors, 70% to 90% were placed in the genetic ancestry cluster associated with self-reported Caucasian donors. The study at large found these results: Across donors, most TCR sequences were observed very rarely, whereas some public TCRs were present in many individuals. The authors suggested that the approach could potentially be generalized to other disease states and immunological phenotypes. The classifier was reported to diagnose cytomegalovirus status with high specificity and sensitivity in both the original cohort and the validation cohort. The study gave a list of some 150 TCR beta chains associated with cytomegalovirus. According to a later genetic analysis, donors in an Asian-associated ancestry cluster had fewer N-insertions in productive TCRs than the approximately 690-donor mean. A further reported finding was that TCR beta sequences accurately predicted the HLA-A and HLA-B alleles for most subjects in the first cohort. In a later analysis, HLA-associated TCR beta chains were found to be more clonally expanded and to have lower generation probabilities than equally common non-associated chains. A later analysis reported that several top co-occurrence clusters appeared linked to parvovirus B19, influenza, CMV and Epstein-Barr virus. A cluster of highly shared sequence variants was judged likely to be a technical artifact of the sequencing pipeline. According to a later analysis, TCR association rates differed among HLA loci, with DRB1 alleles showing the most associated TCRs and HLA-C alleles showing the fewest. Correlated functional status among segregating V segments might be attributable to linkage disequilibrium, but an unknown experimental factor could not be ruled out. Presence/absence analyses assumed roughly uniform sequencing depth across donors, an assumption that may not hold. Immune exposure information for the cohort was limited to CMV serostatus. Strong co-occurrence of HLA alleles, especially DR and DQ, made assigning TCR associations to individual alleles difficult. In vitro tests confirmed that a few of the cytomegalovirus-associated TCR beta chains recognize cytomegalovirus antigens. Some IMGT-functional V segments, including TRBV6-2 and TRBV6-3, could not be told apart with the 87-base-pair reads, so those segments were excluded. Specific HLA alleles were associated with 15,000 to 20,000 TCR beta sequences at a false discovery rate of 0.05 in a later analysis. In an earlier analysis of roughly 500 of the donors, most TCR beta V segments appeared in productive rearrangements about 87% or about 30% of the time, broadly matching IMGT annotations. V-gene and J-gene trimming of TCR beta chains was associated with a missense DCLRE1C variant in a later genetic analysis, and the association was replicated in an independent cohort. Because some donors lacked HLA typing at each locus, the association tests relied only on the typed subset. Only TCR beta chains were sequenced in this cohort, and the absence of alpha or paired-chain data limited detectable features. According to a later analysis, most CMV-associated TCR beta chains appeared to be HLA-restricted, and the HLA associations seemed to be driven largely by CMV exposure. Because counts were too low, seventeen rarely observed V segments, including chromosome 9 orphons, were excluded from the earlier analysis of some 590 of the donors.

In total, just over 650 healthy bone marrow donors made up the cohort. All cohort members were sampled while nominally healthy, although unrecorded immune exposures were likely present. The donor was CMV seronegative and was included in the group of a few hundred seronegative cohort members. Every donor gave a peripheral blood sample, and the peripheral blood mononuclear cells from that sample were used for TCR beta sequencing. The Qiagen DNeasy Blood Extraction Kit was used to extract genomic DNA from the blood cell samples. This clone appeared a few times. Its target antigen remains unknown. It has no much larger one-base neighbor in the sample; base qualities were not kept. Preparation of the library involved the immunoSEQ multiplex PCR assay. A mixture of 60 forward primers for TCR Vbeta segments and 13 reverse primers for TCR Jbeta segments was used in the multiplex PCR. A multiplex PCR assay on genomic DNA amplified the CDR3 region of rearranged TCR beta genes. On the Illumina HiSeq System, the amplified TCR beta libraries were sequenced as 87-base-pair reads. As for the authors' bioinformatics: A later analysis counted 65 million to 90 million unique TCR beta chains across the 666 repertoires, and 9 million to 14 million of these chains were shared by at least two donors. To remove PCR and sequencing errors, raw reads were error-corrected and collapsed into unique sequences using a nearest-neighbor algorithm that merged closely related sequences. Alignment of CDR3 sequences to IMGT reference sequences was used to assign V, D and J gene segments. Each retained sequence needed at least a six-nucleotide match to both a V gene segment and a J gene segment. A rearrangement was called productive if the CDR3 had no stop codons and remained in frame with V and J, and every other rearrangement was called non-productive. CDR3 was defined according to IMGT convention as the region running from the second conserved V-encoded cysteine to the conserved J-encoded phenylalanine. The earlier analysis of roughly 590 of the donors excluded any sequence lacking an unambiguous match to a single V gene segment. In an earlier analysis of around 590 of the donors, a V segment was called functional when productive rearrangements were above 56.7%, and segregating when the standard deviation between donors exceeded 5%. A statistical classification framework was developed to diagnose cytomegalovirus status using the catalog of TCR beta chain sequences. In a later analysis, TCR nucleotide sequences were compared against IMGT/GENE-DB human TR gene sequences so that V and J genes could be assigned. The TCRdist pipeline was used in a later analysis to assign CDR3 sequences and most-parsimonious VDJ recombination scenarios. In a later analysis, each TCR beta chain was defined by its CDR3 amino acid sequence together with its V-gene family, and reads without a unique V-gene family were excluded. As a way to deal with suspected cross-contamination and a sequencing artifact, a later analysis dropped 500 to 700 nucleotide sequences that were highly shared and had low generation probability. For each public chain, a later analysis derived a clonal expansion index from normalized ranks of inferred template counts within each repertoire. Generation probabilities in a later analysis came from a VDJ recombination model fitted to out-of-frame rearrangements, and those results were checked against IGoR. Hypergeometric tests were used in a later analysis to score TCR-TCR, TCR-HLA and TCR-CMV co-occurrence, with a repertoire-size bias correction applied to the TCR pairs. A later analysis estimated false discovery rates by permuting HLA or CMV assignments 20 times. A later analysis grouped co-occurring TCRs with DBSCAN, adding TCRdist sequence similarity when clustering within HLA-allele-positive subsets. Co-occurrence clustering excluded repertoires with fewer than 30,000 or more than 120,000 public chains, plus five with anomalous nucleotide sharing. What TCRdb holds here is the immuneACCESS table cut down to in-frame rearrangements. Part of the clones is not present; checked against another copy, under half of the missing clones reflect an unresolved V gene, and the others are unexplained. V, J and clone size reflect that table, while D and trimming were determined from the DNA. In all, the sample holds 250,000 to 350,000 clones, and about 90% of those were seen once. The top ten constitute approximately 2.2% of the sample.

Looking up the germline V gene (reference sequence) yields CDR1 SEHNR and CDR2 FQNEAQ. The CDR3, from cysteine to phenylalanine, totals 14 residues. Only the CDR3 portion is preserved as DNA: 42 bases, with reading frame beginning at the first base. The V and J ends are trimmed by 2 bases and 6 bases, leaving 11 bases between them. Sequencing was done on a sample of PBMCs. The TCR sequence derives from a woman under 30 in good health and CMV-seronegative. Here the chain combines TRBV7-9 and TRBJ1-5, and the D gene may be TRBD1, 5 bases matching. The DNA reads as follows: TGTGCCAGCAGCTTAATGAAGGGGATTCAGCCCCAGCATTTT. Translated, this gives CASSLMKGIQPQHF.